The clone carrying this TCR beta chain came up a few times. Using immunoSEQ multiplex PCR, the repertoire was profiled, and TCRdb retains in-frame clones only, with some absent. Of roughly 42,000 clones detected, 79% appear once; the ten largest clones hold roughly 30%. This sample is drawn from a study of blood T cell repertoires in COVID-19. The CDR3 loop spans 16 amino acids. CDR1 and CDR2 (germline): ENHRY, SYGVKD. The J segment lost 1 base and the V segment lost 4 bases, leaving 6 bases of the junction unmatched. The TCR originated in a woman of 80 years or more with acute or convalescent COVID-19. J is TRBJ2-2 and V is TRBV10-3, with 7 bases fitting TRBD2. The sequenced sample consisted of peripheral blood. CDR3 region: CAISVGLAVNTGELFF. CDR3 coding DNA: TGTGCCATCAGTGTTGGGCTAGCGGTGAACACCGGGGAGCTGTTTTTT.